Sequencing of this T cell receptor (beta chain) was carried out in a study of T cell repertoires in cytomegalovirus infection. The wider study: Matching HLA type and CMV infection were both indicated by public TCR beta signatures.

For this clonotype: The antigen is undetermined.

TCRdb redid the calling of the reads with MiXCR, one entry per CDR3 protein. The sample yields just under 500,000 distinct CDR3 sequences, about 33% seen once. Germline V gene sequence: CDR1 SGHRS, CDR2 YFSETQ. V shed 0 bases and J shed 1 base, with 6 bases lying between them. The CDR3 is 14 amino acids. General study findings and limits: HLA-C-restricted TCR beta clonotypes specific for CMV led the ex vivo response.

The sequence was obtained from a human donor in good health (CMV status not recorded). Some clones in this sample may be carry-over from other donors' samples. The genes are TRBV5-1 and TRBJ2-3; no reliable D call. Material: cultured PBMCs, obtained from culture after CMV antigen stimulation. The CDR3 DNA sequence: TGCGCCAGCAGCTTGGAGGGCCGCACAGATACGCAGTATTTT. Its protein is CASSLEGRTDTQYF.